The entry below describes one T cell receptor beta chain. The data are from a study of identical twins. TCRdb itself ran the 5' RACE reads through MiXCR, one entry per CDR3 protein. The top ten clones hold roughly 4% of a sample with 700,000 or so distinct CDR3 sequences, over 20% of them seen once. The same specimen was also included in a second study, on T cells expressing NK-cell markers. That source adds: Seven of the eight sequenced donors were classified as HCMV-seropositive, and one was classified as seronegative. About six donors carried dominant NKG2C+ clonotypes that made up roughly 1.0-7.5% of their CD8+ T cells. The CD3+CD56-NKG2C+ fraction was also led by these clonotypes in several donors. HCMV specificity of the expanded NKG2C+ T cell clones was not established.

This clonotype was sampled from a woman younger than 35 in good health. The sequenced sample was PBMCs.

The chain's CDR3 is CAPDPRRNEQFF. The CDR3 DNA reads as TGTGCCCCAGATCCCAGACGCAATGAGCAGTTCTTC. The V call is TRBV24-1, the J call TRBJ2-1; D ambiguous. Looked up from germline, CDR1 is KGHDR and CDR2 is SFDVKD. The CDR3 extends over 12 amino acids. V was clipped by 12 bases and J by 6 bases, with 14 bases between them.